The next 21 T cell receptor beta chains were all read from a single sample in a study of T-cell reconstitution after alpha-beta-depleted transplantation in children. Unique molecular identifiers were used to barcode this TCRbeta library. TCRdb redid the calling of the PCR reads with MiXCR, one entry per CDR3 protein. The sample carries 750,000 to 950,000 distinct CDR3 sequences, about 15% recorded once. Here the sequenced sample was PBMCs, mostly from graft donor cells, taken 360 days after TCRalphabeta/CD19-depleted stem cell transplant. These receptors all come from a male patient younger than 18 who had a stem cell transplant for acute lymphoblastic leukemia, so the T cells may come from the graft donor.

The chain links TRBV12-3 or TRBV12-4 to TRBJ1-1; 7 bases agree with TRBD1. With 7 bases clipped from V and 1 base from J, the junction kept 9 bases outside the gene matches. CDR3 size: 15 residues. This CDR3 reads CASTIGTAWNTEAFF. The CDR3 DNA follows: TGTGCCAGCACCATCGGGACAGCTTGGAACACTGAAGCTTTCTTT.

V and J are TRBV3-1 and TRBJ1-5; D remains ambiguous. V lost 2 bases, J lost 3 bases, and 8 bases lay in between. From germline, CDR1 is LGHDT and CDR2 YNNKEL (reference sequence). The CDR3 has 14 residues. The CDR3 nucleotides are TGTGCCAGCAGCCAATCTGGGGTCAATCAGCCCCAGCATTTT. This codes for CASSQSGVNQPQHF.

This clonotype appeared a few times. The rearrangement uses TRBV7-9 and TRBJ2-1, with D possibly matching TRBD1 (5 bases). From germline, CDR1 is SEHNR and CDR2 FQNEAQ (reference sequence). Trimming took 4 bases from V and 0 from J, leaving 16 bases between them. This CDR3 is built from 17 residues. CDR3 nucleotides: TGTGCCAGCAGCTCTTCAGGGTCCCAAAGCTCCTACAATGAGCAGTTCTTC. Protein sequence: CASSSSGSQSSYNEQFF.

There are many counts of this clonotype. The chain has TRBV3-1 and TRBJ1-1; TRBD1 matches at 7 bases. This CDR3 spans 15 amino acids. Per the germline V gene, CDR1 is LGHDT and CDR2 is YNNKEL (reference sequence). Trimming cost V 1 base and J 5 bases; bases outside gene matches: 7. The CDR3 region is CASSQVYQGGTEAFF. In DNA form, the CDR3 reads TGTGCCAGCAGCCAAGTGTATCAGGGGGGTACTGAAGCTTTCTTT.

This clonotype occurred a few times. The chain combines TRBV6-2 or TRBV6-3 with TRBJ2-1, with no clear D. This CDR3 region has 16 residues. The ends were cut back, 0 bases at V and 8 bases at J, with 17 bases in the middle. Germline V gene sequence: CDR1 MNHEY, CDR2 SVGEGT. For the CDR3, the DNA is TGTGCCAGCAGTTACTCAAGGGCTCAGGCCCCCCATGAGCAGTTCTTC. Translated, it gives CASSYSRAQAPHEQFF.

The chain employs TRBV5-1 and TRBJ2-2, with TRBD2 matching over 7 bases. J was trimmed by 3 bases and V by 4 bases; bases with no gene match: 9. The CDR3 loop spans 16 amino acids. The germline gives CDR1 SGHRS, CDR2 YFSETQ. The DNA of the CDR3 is TGCGCCAGCAGCCTCCCACCTAGCGGTTACACCGGGGAGCTGTTTTTT. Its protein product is CASSLPPSGYTGELFF.

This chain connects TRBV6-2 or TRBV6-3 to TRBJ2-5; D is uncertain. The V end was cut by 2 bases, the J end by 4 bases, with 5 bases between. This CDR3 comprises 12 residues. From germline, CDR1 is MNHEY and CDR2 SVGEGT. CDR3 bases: TGTGCCAGCAGTTACGTTCGAGAGACCCAGTACTTC. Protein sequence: CASSYVRETQYF.

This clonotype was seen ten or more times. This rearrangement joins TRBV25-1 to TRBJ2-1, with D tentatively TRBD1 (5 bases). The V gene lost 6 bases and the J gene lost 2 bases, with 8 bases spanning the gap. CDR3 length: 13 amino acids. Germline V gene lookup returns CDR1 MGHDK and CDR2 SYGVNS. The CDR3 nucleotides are TGTGCCAGCAGCAGGGTCACCTACAATGAGCAGTTCTTC. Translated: CASSRVTYNEQFF.

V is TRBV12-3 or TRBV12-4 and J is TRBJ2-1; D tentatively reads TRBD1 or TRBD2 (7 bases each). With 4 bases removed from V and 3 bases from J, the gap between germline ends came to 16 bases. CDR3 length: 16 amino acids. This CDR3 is CASSSFRGGLYNEQFF. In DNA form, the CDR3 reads TGTGCCAGCAGTTCCTTCAGGGGGGGGCTCTACAATGAGCAGTTCTTC.

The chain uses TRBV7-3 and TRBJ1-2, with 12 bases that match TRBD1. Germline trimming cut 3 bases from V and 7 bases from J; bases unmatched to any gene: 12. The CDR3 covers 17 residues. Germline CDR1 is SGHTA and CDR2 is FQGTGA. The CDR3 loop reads CASSLFSSGQGAPGYTF. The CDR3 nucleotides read TGTGCCAGCAGCTTGTTTAGCTCGGGACAGGGGGCGCCTGGCTACACCTTC.

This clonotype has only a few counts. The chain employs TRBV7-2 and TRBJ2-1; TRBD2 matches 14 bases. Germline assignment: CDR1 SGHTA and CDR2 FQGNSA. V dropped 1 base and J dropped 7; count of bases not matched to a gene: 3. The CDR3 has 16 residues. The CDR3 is CASSLGLAGGMNEQFF. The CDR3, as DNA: TGTGCCAGCAGCTTAGGACTAGCGGGAGGGATGAATGAGCAGTTCTTC.

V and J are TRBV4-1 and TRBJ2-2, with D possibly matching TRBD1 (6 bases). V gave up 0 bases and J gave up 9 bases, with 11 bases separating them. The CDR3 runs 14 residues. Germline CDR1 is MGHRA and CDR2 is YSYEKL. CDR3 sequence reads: CASSQEPGAWELFF. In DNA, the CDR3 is TGCGCCAGCAGCCAAGAACCAGGGGCCTGGGAGCTGTTTTTT.

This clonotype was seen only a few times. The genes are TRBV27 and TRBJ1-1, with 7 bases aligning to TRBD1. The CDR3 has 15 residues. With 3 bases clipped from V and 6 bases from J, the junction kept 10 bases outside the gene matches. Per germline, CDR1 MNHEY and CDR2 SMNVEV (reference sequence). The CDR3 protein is CASSFIGGGGAEAFF. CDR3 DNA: TGTGCCAGCAGTTTCATAGGGGGCGGGGGCGCTGAAGCTTTCTTT.

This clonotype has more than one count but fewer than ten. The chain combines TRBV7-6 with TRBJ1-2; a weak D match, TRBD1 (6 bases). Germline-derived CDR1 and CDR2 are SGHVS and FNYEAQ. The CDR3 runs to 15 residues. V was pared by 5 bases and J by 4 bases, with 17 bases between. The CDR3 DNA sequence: TGTGCCAGCAGCCCTCCCTCGGGGGCAAGCTATGGCTACACCTTC. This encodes CASSPPSGASYGYTF. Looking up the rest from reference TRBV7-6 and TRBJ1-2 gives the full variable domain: GAGVSQSPRYKVTKRGQDVALRCDPISGHVSLYWYRQALGQGPEFLTYFNYEAQQDKSGLPNDRFSAERPEGSISTLTIQRTEQRDSAMYRCASSPPSGASYGYTFGSGTRLTVV.

The CDR3 bases are TGCGCCAGCAGCCTAACCCGGACACCACCGGGACTTCAATTGGGGGCCTCCTACGAGCAGTACTTC. Residues: CASSLTRTPPGLQLGASYEQYF. The genes are TRBV4-1 and TRBJ2-7; the D call may be TRBD1 or TRBD2 (6 bases each). With 4 bases removed from V and 0 bases from J, the gap between germline ends came to 34 bases. Germline CDR1 is MGHRA and CDR2 is YSYEKL. This CDR3 is 22 amino acids long.

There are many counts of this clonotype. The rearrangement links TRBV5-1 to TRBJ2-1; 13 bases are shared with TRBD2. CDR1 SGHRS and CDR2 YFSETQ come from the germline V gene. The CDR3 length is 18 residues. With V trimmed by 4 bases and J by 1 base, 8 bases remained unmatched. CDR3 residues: CASSGGTSGAPSYNEQFF. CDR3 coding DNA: TGCGCCAGCAGCGGGGGGACTAGCGGGGCTCCTTCCTACAATGAGCAGTTCTTC.

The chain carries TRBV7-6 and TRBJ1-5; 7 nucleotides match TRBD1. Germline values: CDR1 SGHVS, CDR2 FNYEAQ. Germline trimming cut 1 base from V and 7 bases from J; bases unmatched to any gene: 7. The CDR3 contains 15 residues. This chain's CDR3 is CASSLEQGSVQPQHF. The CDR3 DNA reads TGTGCCAGCAGCTTAGAACAGGGGAGTGTACAGCCCCAGCATTTT.

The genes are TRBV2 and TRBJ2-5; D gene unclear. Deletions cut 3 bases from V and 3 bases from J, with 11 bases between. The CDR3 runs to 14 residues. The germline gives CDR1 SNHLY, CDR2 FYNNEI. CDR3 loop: CASSDFRSEETQYF. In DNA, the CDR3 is TGTGCCAGCAGTGATTTTAGGTCCGAAGAGACCCAGTACTTC.

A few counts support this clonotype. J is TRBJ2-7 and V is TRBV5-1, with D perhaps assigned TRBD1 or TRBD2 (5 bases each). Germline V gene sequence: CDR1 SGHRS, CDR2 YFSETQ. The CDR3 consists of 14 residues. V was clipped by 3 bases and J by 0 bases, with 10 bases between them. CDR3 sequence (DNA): TGCGCCAGCAGCTGGGGACGGAACTCCTACGAGCAGTACTTC. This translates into CASSWGRNSYEQYF.

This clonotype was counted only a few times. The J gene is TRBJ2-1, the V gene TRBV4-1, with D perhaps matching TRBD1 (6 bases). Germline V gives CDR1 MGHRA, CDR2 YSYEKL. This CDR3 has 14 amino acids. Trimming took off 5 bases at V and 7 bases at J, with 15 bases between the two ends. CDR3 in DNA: TGCGCCAGCAGCGCACAACCGAGGGGGAATGAGCAGTTCTTC. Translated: CASSAQPRGNEQFF.

This CDR3 reads CASSFNRGYGYTF. CDR3 nucleotide sequence: TGTGCCAGCAGCTTTAACCGGGGCTATGGCTACACCTTC. The gene calls are TRBV7-3 and TRBJ1-2; unclear D gene. Per germline, CDR1 SGHTA and CDR2 FQGTGA. V lost 3 bases and J lost 4, with 9 bases in between. The CDR3 is made up of 13 amino acids.